This entry is about one T cell receptor beta chain. The data were obtained in a study of blood T cell repertoires in COVID-19. As originally analysed: Scientists estimated how many nucleated cells there were by amplifying reference gene primers. This table comes from immunoSEQ multiplex PCR, and its TCRdb copy is limited to in-frame clones, with some not included. V and J calls plus clone size are reproduced from that table; the DNA served to infer D and trimming. Among approximately 120,000 clones listed, 85% to 90% were seen once. The trim removed 10 bases at V and 4 bases at J, leaving 6 bases unmatched. CDR3 size: 12 residues. Germline lookup yields CDR1 LGHDT and CDR2 YNNKEL (reference sequence).

This chain links TRBV3-1 (or the pseudogene TRBV3-2) with TRBJ1-2; 7 positions match TRBD1. What was sequenced was peripheral blood. This clonotype was obtained from a woman of 80 years or more with COVID-19, enrolled during active disease. This CDR3 reads CATRQGAYGYTF. CDR3 nucleotide sequence: TGTGCCACCAGACAGGGAGCCTATGGCTACACCTTC.